This passage covers 24 T cell receptor beta chains from one sample sequenced in a study of T-cell memory formation after mild COVID-19. TCRdb fed the 5' RACE reads into MiXCR, producing one record per CDR3 protein. In the table there are about 340,000 distinct CDR3 sequences, less than 20% of which are singletons. The specimen was PBMCs or a T cell subset sorted from them (not recorded which). The receptors were sampled from a man younger than 30 who had mild COVID-19 (a few samples of this study predate the infection). Cell type and time point are not known.

The rearrangement joins TRBV28 to TRBJ2-1, with D perhaps matching TRBD2 (6 bases). The germline V gene encodes CDR1 MDHEN and CDR2 SYDVKM. This CDR3 has 12 residues. V was cut by 5 bases and J by 9 bases, with 11 bases left in between. CDR3 nucleotide sequence: TGTGCCAGCAGTACCTCACTAGCTGAGCAGTTCTTC. Translated: CASSTSLAEQFF.

This clonotype was picked up many times. The V call is TRBV5-1, the J call TRBJ2-1; TRBD1 is a possible D gene (6 bases). The CDR3 spans 12 residues. CDR1 SGHRS and CDR2 YFSETQ come from the germline V gene. Deletions cut 3 bases from V and 12 bases from J, with 13 bases between. CDR3 nucleotides: TGCGCCAGCAGCTGGGGACAAGATCGGCAGTTCTTC. This codes for CASSWGQDRQFF.

This clonotype has only a few counts. The chain uses TRBV7-2 and TRBJ2-5, with TRBD1 identical over 8 bases. Unmatched junction bases numbered 4, after V lost 2 bases and J lost 2 bases. Germline V gene sequence: CDR1 SGHTA, CDR2 FQGNSA. CDR3 size: 15 residues. This chain's CDR3 is CASSLRNRGQETQYF. The CDR3 DNA follows: TGTGCCAGCAGCTTAAGAAACAGGGGGCAAGAGACCCAGTACTTC.

This chain connects TRBV7-9 to TRBJ2-7; D is perhaps TRBD1 (6 bases). Germline V lookup: CDR1 SEHNR, CDR2 FQNEAQ (reference sequence). V was shortened by 9 bases and J by 4 bases, with 13 bases between the two germline ends. The CDR3 extends over 12 amino acids. The CDR3 reads CASSGTNYEQYV. The CDR3 nucleotides read TGTGCCAGTTCCGGGACAAATTACGAGCAGTACGTC.

This clonotype came up once. The rearrangement links TRBV29-1 to TRBJ1-2; no definite D call. The V end was cut by 4 bases, the J end by 10 bases, with 19 bases between. The CDR3 consists of 13 residues. The germline V gene has CDR1 SQVTM and CDR2 ANQGSEA. CDR3 in amino acids: CSVGVNVGPTYTF. CDR3 in DNA: TGCAGCGTTGGGGTTAACGTGGGTCCTACCTACACCTTC.

At least ten counts were recorded for this clonotype. The chain employs TRBV5-6 and TRBJ2-7, with a tentative D call TRBD1 (5 bases). The ends were cut back, 1 base at V and 7 bases at J, with 18 bases in the middle. Germline V gives CDR1 SGHDT, CDR2 YYEEEE. The CDR3 loop spans 15 amino acids. In DNA, the CDR3 is TGTGCCAGCAGCTTGATCGCAGGGAACCCTACGGAGCAGTACGTC. Its protein product is CASSLIAGNPTEQYV.

This clonotype showed up just a few times. The J gene is TRBJ1-2, the V gene TRBV20-1; D not resolved. Germline CDR1 and CDR2: DFQATT and SNEGSKA (reference sequence). Trimming pared 4 bases from V and 6 bases from J, leaving 24 bases between. There are 16 residues in the CDR3. As DNA, the CDR3 is TGCAGTGCTATACCCCTAGCCGTCCTTATGTCGCATGGCTACACCTTC. It translates to CSAIPLAVLMSHGYTF.

The V and J genes are TRBV9 and TRBJ2-5; possible D gene TRBD2, 6 bases. The CDR3 covers 16 residues. V lost 3 bases and J lost 3, with 18 bases in between. Germline CDR1 and CDR2: SGDLS and YYNGEE. CDR3 amino acids: CASSGAGGTGKETQYF. CDR3 in DNA: TGTGCCAGCAGCGGGGCAGGTGGGACTGGGAAAGAGACCCAGTACTTC.

This clonotype was detected only a few times. V gene TRBV20-1 combines with J gene TRBJ2-5, with D tentatively TRBD2 (7 bases). V lost 6 bases to trimming and J lost 5 bases, with 19 bases between them. Germline V CDR1 and CDR2: DFQATT, SNEGSKA (reference sequence). The CDR3 sequence is 14 residues long. CDR3 nucleotide sequence: TGCAGTGCCTACCCCCGGGGGGCGCGGGAGACCCAGTACTTC. The encoded protein is CSAYPRGARETQYF.

The genes are TRBV7-6 and TRBJ2-1, with D possibly matching TRBD2 (7 bases). Trimming took 3 bases from V and 4 from J, leaving 13 bases between them. The CDR3 loop spans 15 amino acids. Germline CDR1 reads SGHVS; CDR2 reads FNYEAQ. CDR3 residues: CASSLGGGLYNEQFF. The CDR3 coding sequence is TGTGCCAGCAGCTTGGGCGGGGGCCTTTACAATGAGCAGTTCTTC. The whole variable domain, remainder taken from reference TRBV7-6 and TRBJ2-1, is GAGVSQSPRYKVTKRGQDVALRCDPISGHVSLYWYRQALGQGPEFLTYFNYEAQQDKSGLPNDRFSAERPEGSISTLTIQRTEQRDSAMYRCASSLGGGLYNEQFFGPGTRLTVL.

The table lists this clonotype with many counts. The chain joins TRBV25-1 to TRBJ2-7; no clear D. V was clipped by 1 base and J by 4 bases, with 11 bases between them. Germline V gene sequence: CDR1 MGHDK, CDR2 SYGVNS. The CDR3 is 14 amino acids. CDR3 sequence: CASSESDWRYEQYF. In DNA form, the CDR3 reads TGTGCCAGCAGTGAATCGGATTGGCGTTACGAGCAGTACTTC.

The chain employs TRBV4-1 and TRBJ2-1; D is undetermined. This CDR3 region has 13 residues. V was trimmed by 1 base and J by 9 bases, leaving 10 bases between them. Germline loops: CDR1 MGHRA, CDR2 YSYEKL. The DNA for the CDR3 is TGCGCCAGCAGCCAAGGGTCCCATAGTGAGCAGTTCTTC. Translating gives CASSQGSHSEQFF.

This clonotype was picked up a small number of times. This chain uses TRBV11-2 with TRBJ2-1; D gene ambiguous. This CDR3 has 17 residues. Trimming left V 2 bases short and J 9 bases short, with 23 bases between. Germline CDR1 is SGHAT and CDR2 is FQNNGV. The CDR3 sequence: CASSLKNWPQLEGEQFF. As DNA, the CDR3 is TGTGCCAGCAGCTTAAAAAACTGGCCCCAATTGGAAGGTGAGCAGTTCTTC.

This clonotype was detected a few times. This chain links TRBV29-1 with TRBJ2-7; no reliable D call. Germline V gives CDR1 SQVTM, CDR2 ANQGSEA. CDR3 length equals 10 residues. V lost 5 bases and J 6 bases, leaving 8 bases between the germline ends. CDR3 residues: CSVWIGEQYF. In DNA form, the CDR3 reads TGCAGCGTTTGGATAGGCGAGCAGTACTTC.

This chain uses TRBV11-2 with TRBJ2-7; D is undetermined. From germline, CDR1 is SGHAT and CDR2 FQNNGV. CDR3 length equals 11 residues. Trimming pared 4 bases from V and 6 bases from J, leaving 7 bases between. For the CDR3, the DNA is TGTGCCAGCAGCTCCTCAATCGAGCAGTACTTC. As protein: CASSSSIEQYF.

The chain joins TRBV5-1 to TRBJ1-1, with a tentative D call TRBD1 (6 bases). The CDR3 length is 16 residues. The germline CDR1 and CDR2 sequences are SGHRS and YFSETQ. Trimming pared 4 bases from V and 0 bases from J, leaving 16 bases between. In nucleotides, the CDR3 is TGCGCCAGCAGCCAAACGACAGGACTCATGAACACTGAAGCTTTCTTT. Encoded protein: CASSQTTGLMNTEAFF.

This clonotype was counted between two and nine times. The chain joins TRBV20-1 to TRBJ1-1; the match to TRBD1 covers 8 bases. Looked up from germline, CDR1 is DFQATT and CDR2 is SNEGSKA (reference sequence). The junction had 8 bases not matched to a gene; V was cut back by 4 bases and J by 4 bases. The CDR3 extends over 14 amino acids. This chain's CDR3 is CSAKPTDRGTEAFF. The CDR3, as DNA: TGCAGTGCTAAGCCCACAGACAGGGGCACTGAAGCTTTCTTT.

CDR3 loop: CSARTSGGAWLDTQYF. CDR3 sequence (DNA): TGCAGTGCTAGGACTAGCGGGGGGGCCTGGTTAGATACGCAGTATTTT. The chain has TRBV20-1 and TRBJ2-3, with 14 bases aligning to TRBD2. V lost 3 bases and J lost 5; bases outside the gene matches: 7. This CDR3 is built from 16 residues. From germline, CDR1 is DFQATT and CDR2 SNEGSKA (reference sequence).

This clonotype was counted a few times. The chain couples TRBV5-5 to TRBJ2-6, with D perhaps matching TRBD1 or TRBD2 (6 bases each). The germline V gene has CDR1 SGHKS and CDR2 YYEKEE (reference sequence). The germline V and J ends were trimmed by 4 bases and 4 bases, with 24 bases remaining between them. The CDR3 is 19 residues long. The CDR3 sequence: CASSLGWGAVRTGANVLTF. The DNA for the CDR3 is TGTGCCAGCAGCCTAGGATGGGGGGCAGTACGGACCGGGGCCAACGTCCTGACTTTC.

This clonotype was counted between two and nine times. The CDR3 protein is CASSFDTALGYEQYF. The CDR3 region has the DNA TGTGCCAGCAGCTTTGACACAGCCTTAGGGTACGAGCAGTACTTC. This chain connects TRBV6-1 to TRBJ2-7; the D is unclear. V gave up 6 bases and J gave up 4 bases, with 19 bases separating them. Germline CDR1 and CDR2: MNHNS and SASEGT. This CDR3 region has 15 residues.

This clonotype was seen repeatedly, ten times or more. The V call is TRBV4-2, the J call TRBJ2-2; 12 bases map to TRBD2. Germline CDR1 and CDR2: LGHNA and YNFKEQ. The CDR3 totals 18 residues. The trim removed 4 bases at V and 1 base at J, leaving 7 bases unmatched. CDR3 coding DNA: TGTGCCAGCAGCCTATCTAGCGGGGGGGATATGAACACCGGGGAGCTGTTTTTT. Amino acids: CASSLSSGGDMNTGELFF.

This clonotype has only a few counts. The genes are TRBV4-3 and TRBJ2-1; D uncertain. Germline assignment: CDR1 LGHNA and CDR2 YSLEER. The CDR3 sequence is 14 residues long. V shed 0 bases and J shed 5 bases, with 8 bases lying between them. CDR3 coding DNA: TGCGCCAGCAGCCAAGATTCGGGTGACAATGAGCAGTTCTTC. Amino acids: CASSQDSGDNEQFF.

The chain couples TRBV5-1 to TRBJ2-5; 10 nucleotides line up with TRBD1. V was pared by 6 bases and J by 4 bases, with 9 bases of the junction left unmatched. The germline CDR1 and CDR2 sequences are SGHRS and YFSETQ. The CDR3 spans 15 residues. The CDR3 coding sequence is TGCGCCAGCAAGCCTCAGACAGGGGGCGCAGAGACCCAGTACTTC. It specifies CASKPQTGGAETQYF.

This clonotype qualifies as medium-sized. This chain joins TRBV2 and TRBJ2-2; possible D gene TRBD1, 7 bases. CDR3 size: 17 residues. The V end lost 8 bases, the J end lost 3 bases, and 22 bases lay between the germline ends. Germline V CDR1 and CDR2: SNHLY, FYNNEI. Written as DNA, the CDR3 is TGTGCCAGCCTATCAATGGGGCAGGGGGGATACACCGGGGAGCTGTTTTTT. It translates to CASLSMGQGGYTGELFF. Drawing the rest from reference TRBV2 and TRBJ2-2, the complete variable domain is EPEVTQTPSHQVTQMGQEVILRCVPISNHLYFYWYRQILGQKVEFLVSFYNNEISEKSEIFDDQFSVERPDGSNFTLKIRSTKLEDSAMYFCASLSMGQGGYTGELFFGEGSRLTVL.